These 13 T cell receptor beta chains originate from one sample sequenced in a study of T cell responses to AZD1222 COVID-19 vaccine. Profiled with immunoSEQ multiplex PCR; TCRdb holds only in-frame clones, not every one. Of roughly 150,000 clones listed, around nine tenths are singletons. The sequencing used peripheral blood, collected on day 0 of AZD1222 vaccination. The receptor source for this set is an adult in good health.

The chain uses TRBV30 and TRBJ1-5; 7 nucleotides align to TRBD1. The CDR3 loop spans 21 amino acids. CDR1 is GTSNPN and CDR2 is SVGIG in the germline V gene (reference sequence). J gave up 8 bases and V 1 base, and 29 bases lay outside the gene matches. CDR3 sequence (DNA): TGTGCCTGGAGTGATCTCACGTCGCTTTCAGGGGGGCTGAACCGTGGTAAGCCCCAGCATTTT. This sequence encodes CAWSDLTSLSGGLNRGKPQHF.

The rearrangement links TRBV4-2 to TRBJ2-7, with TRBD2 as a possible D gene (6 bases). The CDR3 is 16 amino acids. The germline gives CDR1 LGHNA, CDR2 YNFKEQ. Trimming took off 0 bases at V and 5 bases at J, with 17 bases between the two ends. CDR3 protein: CASSQDGGGVINEQYF. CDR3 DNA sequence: TGTGCCAGCAGCCAAGATGGAGGAGGGGTTATCAACGAGCAGTACTTC.

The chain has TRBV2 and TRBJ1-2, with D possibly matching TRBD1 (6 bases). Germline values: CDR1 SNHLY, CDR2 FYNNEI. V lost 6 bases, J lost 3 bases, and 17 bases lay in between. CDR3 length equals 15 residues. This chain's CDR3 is CASSPGGSLDYGYTF. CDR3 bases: TGTGCCAGCAGCCCGGGGGGCAGTTTAGACTATGGCTACACCTTC.

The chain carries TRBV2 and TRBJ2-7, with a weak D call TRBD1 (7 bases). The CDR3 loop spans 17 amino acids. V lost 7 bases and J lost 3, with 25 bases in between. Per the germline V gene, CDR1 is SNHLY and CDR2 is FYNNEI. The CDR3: CASNERRGRGGGYEQYF. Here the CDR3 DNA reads TGTGCCAGCAATGAGAGGAGGGGGCGAGGAGGAGGCTACGAGCAGTACTTC.

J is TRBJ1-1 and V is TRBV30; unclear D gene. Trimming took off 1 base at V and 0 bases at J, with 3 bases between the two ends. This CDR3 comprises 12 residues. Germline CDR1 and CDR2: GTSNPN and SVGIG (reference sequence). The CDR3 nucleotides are TGTGCCTGGAGTGAAATGAACACTGAAGCTTTCTTT. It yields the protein CAWSEMNTEAFF.

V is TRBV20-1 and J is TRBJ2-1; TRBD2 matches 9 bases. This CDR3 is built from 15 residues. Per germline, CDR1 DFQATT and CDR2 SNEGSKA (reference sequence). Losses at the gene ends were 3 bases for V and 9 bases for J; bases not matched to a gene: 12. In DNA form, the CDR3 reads TGCAGTGCTAGTGGGCGGCGGGAGGGACCCAGTGAGCAGTTCTTC. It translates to CSASGRREGPSEQFF.

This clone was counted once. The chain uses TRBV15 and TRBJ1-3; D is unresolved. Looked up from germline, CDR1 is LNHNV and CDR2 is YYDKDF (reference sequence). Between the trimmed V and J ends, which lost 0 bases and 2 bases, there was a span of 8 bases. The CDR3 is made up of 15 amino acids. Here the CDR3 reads CATSREAGTGNTIYF. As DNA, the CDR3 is TGTGCCACCAGCAGAGAAGCCGGGACTGGAAACACCATATATTTT.

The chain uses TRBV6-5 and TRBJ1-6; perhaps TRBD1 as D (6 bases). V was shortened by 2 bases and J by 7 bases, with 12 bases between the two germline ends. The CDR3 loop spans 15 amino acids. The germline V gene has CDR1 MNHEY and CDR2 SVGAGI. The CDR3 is CASSYRGQSNSPLHF. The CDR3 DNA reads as TGTGCCAGCAGTTACCGAGGACAGTCCAATTCACCCCTCCACTTT.

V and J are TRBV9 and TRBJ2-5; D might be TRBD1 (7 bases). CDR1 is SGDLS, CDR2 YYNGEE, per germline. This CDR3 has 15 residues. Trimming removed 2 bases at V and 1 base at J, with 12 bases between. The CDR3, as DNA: TGTGCCAGCAGCGTCTCGGAGGGGGCCCAAGAGACCCAGTACTTC. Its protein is CASSVSEGAQETQYF.

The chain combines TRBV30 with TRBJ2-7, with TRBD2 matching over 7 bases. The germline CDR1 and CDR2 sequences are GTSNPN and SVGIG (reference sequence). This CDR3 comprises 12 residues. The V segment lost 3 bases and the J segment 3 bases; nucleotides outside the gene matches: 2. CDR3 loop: CAWSPGGYEQYF. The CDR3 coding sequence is TGTGCCTGGAGCCCGGGGGGCTACGAGCAGTACTTC. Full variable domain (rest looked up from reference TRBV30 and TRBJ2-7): SQTIHQWPATLVQPVGSPLSLECTVEGTSNPNLYWYRQAAGRGLQLLFYSVGIGQISSEVPQNLSASRPQDRQFILSSKKLLLSDSGFYLCAWSPGGYEQYFGPGTRLTVT.

In nucleotides, the CDR3 is TGTGCCAGCATCAACCGGGACTTCCGATCTAACACCGGGGAGCTGTTTTTT. It yields the protein CASINRDFRSNTGELFF. V usage is TRBV28 and J usage is TRBJ2-2; TRBD2 might be the D (6 bases). Trimming took 7 bases from V and 2 from J, leaving 20 bases between them. CDR3 length: 17 residues. Germline CDR1 reads MDHEN; CDR2 reads SYDVKM.

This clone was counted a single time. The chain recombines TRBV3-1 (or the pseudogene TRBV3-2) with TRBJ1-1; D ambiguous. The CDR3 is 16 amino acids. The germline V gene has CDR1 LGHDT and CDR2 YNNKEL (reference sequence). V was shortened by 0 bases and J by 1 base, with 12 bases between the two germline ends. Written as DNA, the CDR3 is TGTGCCAGCAGCCAAGAAGCGGGCAGCAAGAACACTGAAGCTTTCTTT. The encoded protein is CASSQEAGSKNTEAFF.

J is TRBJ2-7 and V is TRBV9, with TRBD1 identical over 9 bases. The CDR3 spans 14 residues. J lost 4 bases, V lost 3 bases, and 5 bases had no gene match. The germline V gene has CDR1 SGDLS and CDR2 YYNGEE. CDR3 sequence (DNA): TGTGCCAGCAGCGCTGAGACAGGGGGGTACGAGCAGTACTTC. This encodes CASSAETGGYEQYF. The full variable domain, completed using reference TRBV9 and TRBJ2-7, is DSGVTQTPKHLITATGQRVTLRCSPRSGDLSVYWYQQSLDQGLQFLIQYYNGEERAKGNILERFSAQQFPDLHSELNLSSLELGDSALYFCASSAETGGYEQYFGPGTRLTVT.